A single sample gave rise to the 10 T cell receptor beta chains below, sequenced in a study of control samples from healthy donors and cancer patients. The repertoire was sequenced with immunoSEQ multiplex PCR; TCRdb's copy has only in-frame clones and lacks some. Among 75,000 or so clones listed, approximately 89% were seen once. Sequencing was done on a sample of PBMCs. The receptors stem from a man aged 55-75 years with colorectal cancer.

The gene calls are TRBV27 and TRBJ1-5, with a possible D match to TRBD1 (5 bases). CDR3 size: 16 residues. Trimming removed 6 bases at V and 2 bases at J, with 17 bases between. Germline CDR1 and CDR2: MNHEY and SMNVEV (reference sequence). For the CDR3, the DNA is TGTGCCAGCAGCCCGAACGGGGGGGTGGGCAATCAGCCCCAGCATTTT. Translating gives CASSPNGGVGNQPQHF.

CDR3 sequence: CASSLTAGVNYNEQFF. The CDR3 DNA reads as TGCGCCAGCAGCTTGACAGCGGGGGTAAACTACAATGAGCAGTTCTTC. The chain links TRBV5-1 to TRBJ2-1, with 8 bases aligning to TRBD2. The trim removed 1 base at V and 3 bases at J, leaving 6 bases unmatched. Germline CDR1 SGHRS, CDR2 YFSETQ. CDR3 size: 16 residues. Full variable domain (remainder filled in from reference TRBV5-1 and TRBJ2-1): KAGVTQTPRYLIKTRGQQVTLSCSPISGHRSVSWYQQTPGQGLQFLFEYFSETQRNKGNFPGRFSGRQFSNSRSEMNVSTLELGDSALYLCASSLTAGVNYNEQFFGPGTRLTVL.

The table lists this clone with a count of one. The rearrangement joins TRBV7-8 to TRBJ1-2; tentatively, D is TRBD1 (5 bases). The CDR3 contains 15 residues. Germline CDR1 SGHVS, CDR2 FQNEAQ. V lost 0 bases and J 8 bases, leaving 16 bases between the germline ends. CDR3 bases: TGTGCCAGCAGCTTAGCCGGAACAGGCCTACGGGGCTACACCTTC. Translation gives CASSLAGTGLRGYTF.

This sequence joins TRBV6-5 and TRBJ2-2; D might be TRBD2 (6 bases). Trimming took off 6 bases at V and 5 bases at J, with 16 bases between the two ends. Germline values: CDR1 MNHEY, CDR2 SVGAGI. This CDR3 is 15 amino acids long. CDR3 DNA sequence: TGTGCCAGCAGGGGAAGGGGAGGTCAAACCGGGGAGCTGTTTTTT. It yields the protein CASRGRGGQTGELFF.

V gene TRBV6-2 or TRBV6-3 combines with J gene TRBJ1-1; maybe TRBD1 (5 bases). There are 15 residues in the CDR3. Germline CDR1 MNHEY, CDR2 SVGEGT. Between the trimmed V and J ends, which lost 3 bases and 5 bases, there was a span of 16 bases. CDR3 DNA: TGTGCCAGCAGTTATTCCTGGGGGGGAAGTACTGAAGCTTTCTTT. Translating gives CASSYSWGGSTEAFF.

This sequence joins TRBV7-3 and TRBJ1-1; D might be TRBD1 (5 bases). The germline CDR1 and CDR2 sequences are SGHTA and FQGTGA. The CDR3 spans 13 residues. V lost 2 bases and J 4 bases, leaving 8 bases between the germline ends. The CDR3 DNA reads TGTGCCAGCAGCTTACGGGGGATCACTGAAGCTTTCTTT. This codes for CASSLRGITEAFF.

The CDR3 here is CASSLGRGQAGELFF. In nucleotides, the CDR3 is TGTGCCAGCAGCTTAGGGCGCGGCCAAGCCGGGGAGCTGTTTTTT. The rearrangement uses TRBV7-7 and TRBJ2-2; D ambiguous. The V end lost 1 base, the J end lost 6 bases, and 12 bases lay between the germline ends. The CDR3 consists of 15 residues. Germline V gene sequence: CDR1 SSHAT, CDR2 FNYEAQ (reference sequence).

The J gene is TRBJ1-5, the V gene TRBV15, with 12 bases lining up with TRBD1. This CDR3 contains 16 residues. Losses at the gene ends were 1 base for V and 9 bases for J; bases not matched to a gene: 7. Germline CDR1 and CDR2: LNHNV and YYDKDF (reference sequence). CDR3 region: CATSRAGTGGAGPQHF. CDR3 coding DNA: TGTGCCACCAGCAGAGCCGGGACAGGGGGCGCGGGGCCCCAGCATTTT.

The rearrangement links TRBV7-3 to TRBJ2-3, with 8 bases lining up with TRBD1. CDR3 length equals 17 residues. Germline CDR1 is SGHTA and CDR2 is FQGTGA. The V segment lost 0 bases and the J segment 4 bases; nucleotides outside the gene matches: 9. The CDR3 spells CASSLTPTGVYSDTQYF. For the CDR3, the DNA is TGTGCCAGCAGCTTAACGCCGACAGGGGTATATTCAGATACGCAGTATTTT. The whole variable domain, remainder taken from reference TRBV7-3 and TRBJ2-3, is GAGVSQTPSNKVTEKGKYVELRCDPISGHTALYWYRQSLGQGPEFLIYFQGTGAADDSGLPNDRFFAVRPEGSVSTLKIQRTERGDSAVYLCASSLTPTGVYSDTQYFGPGTRLTVL.

This chain connects TRBV30 to TRBJ1-1, with D uncertain. Germline CDR1 reads GTSNPN; CDR2 reads SVGIG (reference sequence). This CDR3 is 14 amino acids long. Between the trimmed V and J ends, which lost 2 bases and 8 bases, there was a span of 18 bases. CDR3 region: CAWSPIRVHSEAFF. Written as DNA, the CDR3 is TGTGCCTGGAGTCCGATCCGGGTCCACTCCGAAGCTTTCTTT.